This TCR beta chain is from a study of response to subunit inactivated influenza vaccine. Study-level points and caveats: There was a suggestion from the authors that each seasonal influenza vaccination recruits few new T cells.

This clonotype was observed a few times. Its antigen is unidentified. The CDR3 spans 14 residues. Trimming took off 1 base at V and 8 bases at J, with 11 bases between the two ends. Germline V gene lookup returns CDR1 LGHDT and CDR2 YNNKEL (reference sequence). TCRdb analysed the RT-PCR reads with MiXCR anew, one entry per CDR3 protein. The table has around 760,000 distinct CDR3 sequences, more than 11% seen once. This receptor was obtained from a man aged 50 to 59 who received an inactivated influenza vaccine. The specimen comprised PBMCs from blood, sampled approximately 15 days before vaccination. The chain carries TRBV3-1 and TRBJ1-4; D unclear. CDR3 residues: CASSQGEGGEKLFF. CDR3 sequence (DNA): TGTGCCAGCAGCCAAGGCGAGGGAGGGGAAAAACTGTTTTTT.